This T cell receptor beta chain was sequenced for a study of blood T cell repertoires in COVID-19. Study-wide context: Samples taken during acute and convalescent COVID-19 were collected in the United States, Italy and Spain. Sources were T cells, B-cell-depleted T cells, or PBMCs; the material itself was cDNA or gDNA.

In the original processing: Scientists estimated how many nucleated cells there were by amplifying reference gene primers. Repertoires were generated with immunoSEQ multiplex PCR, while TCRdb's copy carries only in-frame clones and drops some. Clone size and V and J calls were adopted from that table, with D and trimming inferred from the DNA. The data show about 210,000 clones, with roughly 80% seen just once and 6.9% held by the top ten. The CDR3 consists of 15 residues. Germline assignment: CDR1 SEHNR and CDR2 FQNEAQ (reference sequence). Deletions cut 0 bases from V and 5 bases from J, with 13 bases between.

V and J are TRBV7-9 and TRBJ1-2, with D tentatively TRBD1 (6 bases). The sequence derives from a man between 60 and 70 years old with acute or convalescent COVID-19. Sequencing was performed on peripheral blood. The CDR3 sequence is CASSLAHRVPYGYTF. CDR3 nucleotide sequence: TGTGCCAGCAGCTTAGCCCACAGGGTTCCATATGGCTACACCTTC. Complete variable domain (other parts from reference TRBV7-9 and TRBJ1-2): DTGVSQNPRHKITKRGQNVTFRCDPISEHNRLYWYRQTLGQGPEFLTYFQNEAQLEKSRLLSDRFSAERPKGSFSTLEIQRTEQGDSAMYLCASSLAHRVPYGYTFGSGTRLTVV.